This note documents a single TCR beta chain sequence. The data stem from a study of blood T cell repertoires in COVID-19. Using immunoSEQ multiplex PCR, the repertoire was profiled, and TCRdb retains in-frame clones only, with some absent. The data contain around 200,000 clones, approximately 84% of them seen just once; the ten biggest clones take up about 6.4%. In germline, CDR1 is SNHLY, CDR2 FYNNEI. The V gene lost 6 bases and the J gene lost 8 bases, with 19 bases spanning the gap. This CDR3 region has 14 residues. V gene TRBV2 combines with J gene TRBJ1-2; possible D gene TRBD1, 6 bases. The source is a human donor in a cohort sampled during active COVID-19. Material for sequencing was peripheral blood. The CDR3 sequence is CASRNKRTGYGYTF. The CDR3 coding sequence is TGTGCCAGCAGGAACAAACGTACAGGGTACGGCTACACCTTC.